The 21 T cell receptor beta chains presented below share a single source sample, sequenced in a study of T cell responses to AZD1222 COVID-19 vaccine. Libraries were prepared by immunoSEQ multiplex PCR; TCRdb keeps only in-frame clonotypes and omits some of them. The repertoire includes 150,000 to 180,000 clones, about 88% of them detected once, and 3% to 3.5% sits in the top ten. The input for sequencing was peripheral blood, taken on day 0 of AZD1222 vaccination. The receptors derive from an adult in good health.

V usage is TRBV6-5 and J usage is TRBJ1-3; D call uncertain. The V end lost 9 bases, the J end lost 2 bases, and 11 bases lay between the germline ends. The CDR3 runs 13 residues. The germline gives CDR1 MNHEY, CDR2 SVGAGI. Here the CDR3 reads CARTSSPGNTIYF. In nucleotides, the CDR3 is TGTGCCAGAACCTCGAGCCCTGGAAACACCATATATTTT.

The CDR3 DNA sequence: TGTGCCAGCAGGCGTTCTCCTCCCTCCTACAATGAGCAGTTCTTC. Protein: CASRRSPPSYNEQFF. V usage is TRBV6-5 and J usage is TRBJ2-1, with D hard to call. Germline V gene data show CDR1 as MNHEY and CDR2 as SVGAGI. V lost 6 bases to trimming and J lost 0 bases, with 12 bases between them. The CDR3 has 15 residues.

This rearrangement joins TRBV3-1 (or the pseudogene TRBV3-2) to TRBJ1-1, with D possibly being TRBD1 (5 bases). CDR1 LGHDT and CDR2 YNNKEL come from the germline V gene (reference sequence). V lost 1 base and J lost 4, with 10 bases in between. This CDR3 has 14 amino acids. CDR3 sequence: CASSQVWGGTEAFF. DNA for the CDR3: TGTGCCAGCAGCCAAGTTTGGGGGGGCACTGAAGCTTTCTTT.

The gene calls are TRBV6-5 and TRBJ1-1; D gene uncertain. The V end lost 8 bases, the J end lost 1 base, and 8 bases lay between the germline ends. CDR1 is MNHEY, CDR2 SVGAGI, per germline. The CDR3 has 12 amino acids. Here the CDR3 reads CASLDGNTEAFF. The DNA for the CDR3 is TGTGCCAGCCTGGACGGGAACACTGAAGCTTTCTTT.

This clone was found once. The chain couples TRBV3-1 (or the pseudogene TRBV3-2) to TRBJ1-4; D is ambiguous. CDR3 length equals 15 residues. Trimming cost V 4 bases and J 0 bases, with 9 bases left between them. Germline CDR1 and CDR2: LGHDT and YNNKEL (reference sequence). CDR3 sequence reads: CASSRLSATNEKLFF. The CDR3 nucleotides are TGTGCCAGCAGCCGCCTTAGTGCAACTAATGAAAAACTGTTTTTT.

V gene TRBV15 combines with J gene TRBJ2-7; 9 bases align to TRBD1. Losses at the gene ends were 2 bases for V and 3 bases for J; bases not matched to a gene: 5. This CDR3 contains 15 residues. CDR1 and CDR2 from the germline V gene are LNHNV and YYDKDF (reference sequence). The CDR3, as DNA: TGTGCCACCAGCAGATCACAGGGGGCGTTCTACGAGCAGTACTTC. This translates into CATSRSQGAFYEQYF.

This clone showed up just once. The chain couples TRBV7-8 to TRBJ1-4, with D uncertain. Germline V gene data show CDR1 as SGHVS and CDR2 as FQNEAQ. The CDR3 runs 15 residues. Trimming removed 4 bases at V and 0 bases at J, with 9 bases between. CDR3 coding DNA: TGTGCCAGCAGCTCCTCAGTGGCAACTAATGAAAAACTGTTTTTT. Amino acid sequence: CASSSSVATNEKLFF. The whole variable domain, filled in from reference TRBV7-8 and TRBJ1-4, reads GAGVSQSPRYKVAKRGQDVALRCDPISGHVSLFWYQQALGQGPEFLTYFQNEAQLDKSGLPSDRFFAERPEGSVSTLKIQRTQQEDSAVYLCASSSSVATNEKLFFGSGTQLSVL.

The chain links TRBV6-5 to TRBJ2-5, with D tentatively TRBD1 (5 bases). This CDR3 comprises 11 residues. Germline assignment: CDR1 MNHEY and CDR2 SVGAGI. V was cut by 6 bases and J by 4 bases, with 6 bases left in between. CDR3 coding DNA: TGTGCCAGCAGGGGGCGAGAGACCCAGTACTTC. As protein: CASRGRETQYF.

The CDR3 sequence: CASSLAGISNQPQHF. The CDR3 DNA reads TGTGCCAGCAGCTTGGCCGGGATTAGCAATCAGCCCCAGCATTTT. The chain employs TRBV5-5 and TRBJ1-5; D unresolved. There are 15 residues in the CDR3. Trimming took off 0 bases at V and 0 bases at J, with 7 bases between the two ends. Germline-derived CDR1 and CDR2 are SGHKS and YYEKEE (reference sequence).

In this sample, this clone turned up once. The V call is TRBV5-4, the J call TRBJ2-1, with 9 bases fitting TRBD2. Germline V gene data show CDR1 as SGHNT and CDR2 as YYREEE (reference sequence). V was pared by 3 bases and J by 5 bases, with 3 bases of the junction left unmatched. The CDR3 extends over 14 amino acids. For the CDR3, the DNA is TGTGCCAGCAGCTCGGAGCGGGGGGACAATGAGCAGTTCTTC. Translating gives CASSSERGDNEQFF.

The chain carries TRBV28 and TRBJ1-2; D gene uncertain. This CDR3 comprises 12 residues. V shed 3 bases and J shed 14 bases, with 16 bases lying between them. CDR1 MDHEN and CDR2 SYDVKM come from the germline V gene. In DNA form, the CDR3 reads TGTGCCAGCAGTTTTATTAGTGGATACGGAACCTTC. This translates into CASSFISGYGTF.

This chain joins TRBV5-4 and TRBJ1-2, with 8 bases matching TRBD1. Germline CDR1 and CDR2: SGHNT and YYREEE (reference sequence). V lost 0 bases, J lost 8 bases, and 6 bases stayed unmatched. The CDR3 length is 14 residues. For the CDR3, the DNA is TGTGCCAGCAGCTTGGCGCAGGGGGCCAGGGGCTACACCTTC. It is translated as CASSLAQGARGYTF.

This sequence joins TRBV14 and TRBJ1-2; D remains unclear. Germline V gene data show CDR1 as SGHDN and CDR2 as FVKESK. The CDR3 runs to 13 residues. Trimming pared 2 bases from V and 4 bases from J, leaving 8 bases between. The CDR3 nucleotides are TGTGCCAGCAGCCAAACAAGGCTCTATGGCTACACCTTC. Protein: CASSQTRLYGYTF.

CDR3 sequence reads: CASKFSGRDDEKLFF. In nucleotides, the CDR3 is TGTGCCAGTAAATTCTCGGGACGAGATGATGAAAAACTGTTTTTT. This rearrangement joins TRBV19 to TRBJ1-4; TRBD1 might be the D (5 bases). This CDR3 comprises 15 residues. With 7 bases removed from V and 6 bases from J, the gap between germline ends came to 18 bases. Germline-derived CDR1 and CDR2 are LNHDA and SQIVND (reference sequence).

The V and J genes are TRBV5-5 and TRBJ2-5; possibly TRBD1 or TRBD2 for D (5 bases each). The CDR3 has 16 residues. Germline CDR1 and CDR2: SGHKS and YYEKEE (reference sequence). Trimming left V 0 bases short and J 1 base short, with 13 bases between. CDR3 protein: CASSLDLSGGQETQYF. In DNA form, the CDR3 reads TGTGCCAGCAGCTTGGACCTGTCTGGGGGCCAAGAGACCCAGTACTTC.

This chain links TRBV6-4 with TRBJ2-3, with D perhaps being TRBD1 or TRBD2 (5 bases each). The CDR3 has 14 amino acids. Germline lookup yields CDR1 MRHNA and CDR2 SNTAGT. The ends were cut back, 6 bases at V and 4 bases at J, with 14 bases in the middle. The CDR3 region has the DNA TGTGCCAGCAGCCAGGGAGTGGAGGCAGATACGCAGTATTTT. Translation: CASSQGVEADTQYF.

The chain joins TRBV6-2 or TRBV6-3 to TRBJ1-2; 10 nucleotides align to TRBD1. This CDR3 region has 16 residues. Per the germline V gene, CDR1 is MNHEY and CDR2 is SVGEGT. V lost 5 bases and J lost 6; bases outside the gene matches: 12. The CDR3 DNA reads TGTGCCAGCAGTCAATCTACGACAGGGGGCGCGCATGGCTACACCTTC. This codes for CASSQSTTGGAHGYTF.

V is TRBV7-8 and J is TRBJ1-1; weak D call: TRBD1 (5 bases). The CDR3 consists of 16 residues. The V and J ends lost 5 bases and 5 bases respectively, with 21 bases between them. The germline V gene encodes CDR1 SGHVS and CDR2 FQNEAQ. The CDR3 sequence is CASSPAYGRVLTEAFF. The CDR3 DNA sequence: TGTGCCAGCAGCCCAGCCTATGGCAGGGTTCTGACTGAAGCTTTCTTT.

This chain's CDR3 is CASSYVAGGVDEETQYF. DNA for the CDR3: TGTGCCAGCAGTTACGTAGCGGGGGGAGTGGATGAAGAGACCCAGTACTTC. This chain connects TRBV6-2 or TRBV6-3 to TRBJ2-5; 10 bases fit TRBD2. This CDR3 comprises 17 residues. Looked up from germline, CDR1 is MNHEY and CDR2 is SVGEGT. The trim removed 2 bases at V and 3 bases at J, leaving 9 bases unmatched.

The chain links TRBV5-1 to TRBJ2-5; 7 bases are a match to TRBD1. The germline V gene has CDR1 SGHRS and CDR2 YFSETQ. V lost 0 bases, J lost 5 bases, and 4 bases stayed unmatched. This CDR3 region has 14 residues. The CDR3 reads CASSLAQGRETQYF. The CDR3 DNA reads as TGCGCCAGCAGCTTGGCACAGGGGCGGGAGACCCAGTACTTC. The whole variable domain, filled in from reference TRBV5-1 and TRBJ2-5, reads KAGVTQTPRYLIKTRGQQVTLSCSPISGHRSVSWYQQTPGQGLQFLFEYFSETQRNKGNFPGRFSGRQFSNSRSEMNVSTLELGDSALYLCASSLAQGRETQYFGPGTRLLVL.

This chain uses TRBV7-8 with TRBJ1-5; TRBD1 matches at 7 bases. Germline CDR1 SGHVS, CDR2 FQNEAQ. The trim removed 1 base at V and 0 bases at J, leaving 6 bases unmatched. The CDR3 is 17 residues long. Here the CDR3 reads CASSLVPGTVSNQPQHF. CDR3 DNA sequence: TGTGCCAGCAGCTTAGTGCCCGGGACAGTTAGCAATCAGCCCCAGCATTTT.